These 2 T cell receptor beta chains were all obtained from the same sample, sequenced in a study of T cell responses to AZD1222 COVID-19 vaccine. The repertoire was sequenced with immunoSEQ multiplex PCR; TCRdb's copy has only in-frame clones and lacks some. The profile covers 150,000 to 170,000 clones, with more than 75% appearing a single time and approximately 19% taken by the ten largest. The material sequenced was peripheral blood, taken on day 0 of AZD1222 vaccination. These receptors originate from an adult in good health.

CDR3 sequence (DNA): TGTGCCAGCAGCCAAGATGCCAGCACAGATACGCAGTATTTT. Its translation is CASSQDASTDTQYF. J is TRBJ2-3 and V is TRBV3-1 (or the pseudogene TRBV3-2); D not certain. Trimming cost V 0 bases and J 0 bases, with 4 bases left between them. Germline V gives CDR1 LGHDT, CDR2 YNNKEL (reference sequence). CDR3 length: 14 residues.

The chain's CDR3 is CAISDIRGSYEQYF. CDR3 bases: TGTGCCATCAGTGATATTCGGGGTTCCTACGAGCAGTACTTC. The chain has TRBV10-3 and TRBJ2-7; TRBD2 is a possible D gene (5 bases). CDR1 and CDR2 (germline): ENHRY, SYGVKD. Trimming left V 3 bases short and J 1 base short, with 10 bases between. The CDR3 runs to 14 residues.